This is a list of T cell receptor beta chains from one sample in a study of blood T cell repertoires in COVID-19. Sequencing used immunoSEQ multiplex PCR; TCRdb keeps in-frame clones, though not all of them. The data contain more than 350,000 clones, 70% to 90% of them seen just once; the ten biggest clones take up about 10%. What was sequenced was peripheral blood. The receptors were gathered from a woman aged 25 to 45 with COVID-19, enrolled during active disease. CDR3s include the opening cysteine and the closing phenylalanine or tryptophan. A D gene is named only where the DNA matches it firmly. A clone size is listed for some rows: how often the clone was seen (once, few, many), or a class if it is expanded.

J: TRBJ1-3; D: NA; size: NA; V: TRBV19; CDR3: CASCLRDSFGNTIYF; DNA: TGTGCCAGTTGCCTCCGGGACTCATTTGGAAACACCATATATTTT
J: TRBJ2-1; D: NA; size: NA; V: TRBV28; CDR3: CASSPGVEFEQFF; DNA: TGTGCCAGCAGTCCCGGGGTGGAGTTCGAGCAGTTCTTC
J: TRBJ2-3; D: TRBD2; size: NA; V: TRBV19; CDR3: CASSMRTSGGTDTQYF; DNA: TGTGCCAGTAGTATGCGGACTAGCGGCGGCACAGATACGCAGTATTTT
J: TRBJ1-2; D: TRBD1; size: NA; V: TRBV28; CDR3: CASCAPTTGGLSGYTF; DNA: TGTGCCAGCTGCGCCCCTACCACAGGGGGCTTGAGTGGCTACACCTTC
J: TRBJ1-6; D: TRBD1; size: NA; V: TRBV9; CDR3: CASSATGAYNSPLHF; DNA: TGTGCCAGCAGCGCAACAGGGGCTTATAATTCACCCCTCCACTTT
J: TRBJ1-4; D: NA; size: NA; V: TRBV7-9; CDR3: CASSLDLSGEGEKLFF; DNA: TGTGCCAGCAGCTTAGATCTCAGCGGGGAGGGTGAAAAACTGTTTTTT
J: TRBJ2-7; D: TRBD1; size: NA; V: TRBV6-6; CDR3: CASRTGNGEQYF; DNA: TGTGCCAGCAGGACAGGGAACGGCGAGCAGTACTTC
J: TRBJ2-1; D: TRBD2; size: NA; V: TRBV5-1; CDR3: CASSTAGSGMVNEQFF; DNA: TGCGCCAGCAGTACGGCGGGTAGCGGGATGGTAAATGAGCAGTTCTTC
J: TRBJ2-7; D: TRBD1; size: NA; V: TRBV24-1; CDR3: CATSGTGYDEQYF; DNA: TGTGCCACCAGTGGGACAGGGTACGACGAGCAGTACTTC
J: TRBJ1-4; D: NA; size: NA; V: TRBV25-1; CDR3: CASSETVWGGKLFF; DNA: TGTGCCAGCAGTGAGACGGTCTGGGGGGGGAAACTGTTTTTT
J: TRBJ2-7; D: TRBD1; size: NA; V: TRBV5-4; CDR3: CASSAGQGYEQYF; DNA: TGTGCCAGCAGCGCGGGACAGGGCTACGAGCAGTACTTC
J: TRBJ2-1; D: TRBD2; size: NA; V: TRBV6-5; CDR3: CASTVLAGGWNEQFF; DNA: TGTGCCAGCACCGTACTAGCGGGAGGGTGGAATGAGCAGTTCTTC
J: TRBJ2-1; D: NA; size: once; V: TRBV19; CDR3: CASSIGVAYNEQFF; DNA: TGTGCCAGTAGTATCGGCGTAGCGTACAATGAGCAGTTCTTC
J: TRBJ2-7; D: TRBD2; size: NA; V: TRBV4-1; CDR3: CASSQDGQRGLVEQYF; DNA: TGCGCCAGCAGCCAAGATGGTCAGCGGGGGCTCGTCGAGCAGTACTTC
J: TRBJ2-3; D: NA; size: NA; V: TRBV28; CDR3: CASSLGAVGGQQYF; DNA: TGTGCCAGCAGTTTAGGAGCGGTTGGAGGGCAGCAGTATTTT
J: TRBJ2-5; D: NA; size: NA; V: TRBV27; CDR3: CASSLLGGVLAETQYF; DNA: TGTGCCAGCAGCTTATTGGGCGGGGTCTTGGCAGAGACCCAGTACTTC
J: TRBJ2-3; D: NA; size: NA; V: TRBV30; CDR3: CAWSVDEADTQYF; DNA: TGTGCCTGGAGTGTAGACGAGGCAGATACGCAGTATTTT
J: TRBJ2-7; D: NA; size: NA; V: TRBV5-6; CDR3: CASSLRFEQYF; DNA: TGTGCCAGCAGCTTGCGGTTCGAGCAGTACTTC
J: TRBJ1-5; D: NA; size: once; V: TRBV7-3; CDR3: CASSLTANQPQHF; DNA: TGTGCCAGCAGCTTAACGGCCAATCAGCCCCAGCATTTT
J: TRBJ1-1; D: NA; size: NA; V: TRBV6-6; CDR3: CASSYDRTANTEAFF; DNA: TGTGCCAGCAGTTACGACCGGACAGCGAACACTGAAGCTTTCTTT
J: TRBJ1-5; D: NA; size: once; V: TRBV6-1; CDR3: CASSDPGGDQPQHF; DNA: TGTGCCAGCAGTGACCCTGGCGGGGATCAGCCCCAGCATTTT
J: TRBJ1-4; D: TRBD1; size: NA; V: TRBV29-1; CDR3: CSVRTGVGEKLFF; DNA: TGCAGCGTACGGACAGGGGTGGGTGAAAAACTGTTTTTT
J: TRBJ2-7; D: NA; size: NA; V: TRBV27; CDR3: CASSRNTRGYEQYF; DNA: TGTGCCAGCAGTCGAAACACCAGGGGATACGAGCAGTACTTC
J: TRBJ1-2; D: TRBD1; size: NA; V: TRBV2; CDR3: CASSPDRGDSFGYTF; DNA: TGTGCCAGCAGTCCCGACAGGGGGGATTCTTTTGGCTACACCTTC
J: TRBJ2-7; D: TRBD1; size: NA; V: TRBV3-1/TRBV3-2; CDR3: CASSPGQGAREQYF; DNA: TGTGCCAGCAGCCCGGGACAGGGGGCTCGGGAGCAGTACTTC
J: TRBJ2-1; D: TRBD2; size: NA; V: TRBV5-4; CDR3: CASSPRLAASNEQFF; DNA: TGTGCCAGCAGCCCGCGGCTAGCGGCCAGTAATGAGCAGTTCTTC
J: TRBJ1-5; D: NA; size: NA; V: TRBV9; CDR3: CASSLAGGNQPQHF; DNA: TGTGCCAGCAGTTTGGCAGGCGGCAATCAGCCCCAGCATTTT
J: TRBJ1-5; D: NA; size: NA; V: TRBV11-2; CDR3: CASSLGWGHSQPQHF; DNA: TGTGCCAGCAGCTTAGGGTGGGGGCACAGTCAGCCCCAGCATTTT
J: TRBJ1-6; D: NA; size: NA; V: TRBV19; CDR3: CASSPRGQSNSPLHF; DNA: TGTGCCAGTAGTCCTCGAGGACAGTCCAATTCACCCCTCCACTTT
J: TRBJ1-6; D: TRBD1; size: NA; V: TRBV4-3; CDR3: CASSLYMGQINSPLHF; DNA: TGCGCCAGCAGCCTCTATATGGGACAGATTAATTCACCCCTCCACTTT
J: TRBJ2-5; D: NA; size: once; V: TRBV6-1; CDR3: CASSDAGLQETQYF; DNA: TGTGCCAGCAGTGACGCGGGATTACAAGAGACCCAGTACTTC
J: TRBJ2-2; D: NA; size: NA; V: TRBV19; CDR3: CARRFPTGELFF; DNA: TGTGCCAGGCGGTTTCCTACCGGGGAGCTGTTTTTT
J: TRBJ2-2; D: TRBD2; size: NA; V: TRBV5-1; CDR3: CASSLAPSGSTGELFF; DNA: TGCGCCAGCAGCTTGGCCCCTAGCGGGAGCACCGGGGAGCTGTTTTTT
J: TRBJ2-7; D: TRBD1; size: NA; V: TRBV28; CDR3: CASSSPGGLYF; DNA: TGTGCCAGCAGTTCCCCAGGGGGTTTGTACTTC
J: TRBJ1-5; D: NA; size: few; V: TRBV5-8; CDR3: CASSPLMTGGYSNQPQHF; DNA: TGTGCCAGCAGCCCCCTGATGACAGGCGGATATAGCAATCAGCCCCAGCATTTT
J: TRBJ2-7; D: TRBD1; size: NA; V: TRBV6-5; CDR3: CASSRDRSGYEQYF; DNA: TGTGCCAGCAGTCGGGACAGGAGTGGGTACGAGCAGTACTTC
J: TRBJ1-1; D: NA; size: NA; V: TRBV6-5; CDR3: CASSRGGVNTEAFF; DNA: TGTGCCAGCAGTAGGGGTGGGGTGAACACTGAAGCTTTCTTT
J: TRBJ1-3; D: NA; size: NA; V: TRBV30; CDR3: CAWSLSSGNTIYF; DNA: TGTGCCTGGAGCCTAAGCTCTGGAAACACCATATATTTT
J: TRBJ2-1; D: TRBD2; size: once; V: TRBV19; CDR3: CASSISRLAGATEQFF; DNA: TGTGCCAGTAGTATTTCCCGACTAGCGGGGGCCACCGAGCAGTTCTTC
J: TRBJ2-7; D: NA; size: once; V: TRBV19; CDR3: CASSIAALGEQYF; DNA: TGTGCCAGTAGTATAGCTGCTCTCGGGGAGCAGTACTTC
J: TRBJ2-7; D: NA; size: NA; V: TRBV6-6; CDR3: CASSYLQQGLPYEQYF; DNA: TGTGCCAGCAGTTACCTTCAACAGGGACTACCCTACGAGCAGTACTTC
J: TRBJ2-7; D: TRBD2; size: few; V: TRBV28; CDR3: CATQNSGSWTYEQYF; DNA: TGTGCCACCCAGAATAGCGGGTCCTGGACCTACGAGCAGTACTTC
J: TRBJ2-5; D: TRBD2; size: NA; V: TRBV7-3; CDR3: CASSPTSGSETQYF; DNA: TGTGCCAGCAGCCCAACTAGCGGGAGTGAGACCCAGTACTTC
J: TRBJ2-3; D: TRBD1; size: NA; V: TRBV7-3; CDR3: CASSARTGNTDTQYF; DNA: TGTGCCAGCAGCGCGCGGACAGGGAACACAGATACGCAGTATTTT
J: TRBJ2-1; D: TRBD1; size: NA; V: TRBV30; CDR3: CAWNPTGGSEQFF; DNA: TGTGCCTGGAACCCGACAGGGGGCAGTGAGCAGTTCTTC
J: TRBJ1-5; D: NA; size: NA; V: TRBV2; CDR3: CASREGLPNQPQHF; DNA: TGTGCCAGCAGGGAAGGACTTCCCAATCAGCCCCAGCATTTT
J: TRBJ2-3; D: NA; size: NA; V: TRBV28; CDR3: CASSFVTDTDTQYF; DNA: TGTGCCAGCAGTTTTGTTACAGACACAGATACGCAGTATTTT
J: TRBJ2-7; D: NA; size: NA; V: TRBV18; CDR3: CASSPGLGNEQYF; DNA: TGTGCCAGCTCGCCGGGTTTAGGTAATGAGCAGTACTTC
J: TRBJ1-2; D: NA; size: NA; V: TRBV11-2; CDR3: CASSPTGGHYGYTF; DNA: TGTGCCAGCAGCCCGACCGGGGGACACTATGGCTACACCTTC
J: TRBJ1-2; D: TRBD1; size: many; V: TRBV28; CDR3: CASSRGQGRDGYTF; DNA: TGTGCCAGCAGTCGGGGACAGGGGAGGGATGGCTACACCTTC
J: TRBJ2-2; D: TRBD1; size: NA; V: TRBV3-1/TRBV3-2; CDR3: CASSQGTGSRELFF; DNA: TGTGCCAGCAGCCAAGGGACAGGGTCCCGGGAGCTGTTTTTT
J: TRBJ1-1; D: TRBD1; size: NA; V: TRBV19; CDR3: CASGIQGRTEAFF; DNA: TGTGCCAGTGGAATACAGGGGAGGACTGAAGCTTTCTTT
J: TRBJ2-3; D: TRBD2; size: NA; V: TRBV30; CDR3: CAWSVGLADTDTQYF; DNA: TGTGCCTGGAGTGTAGGACTAGCGGACACAGATACGCAGTATTTT
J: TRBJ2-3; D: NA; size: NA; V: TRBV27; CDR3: CASSLSSTDTQYF; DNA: TGTGCCAGCAGTCTATCTTCGACAGATACGCAGTATTTT